Each of the 17 T cell receptor beta chains below was sequenced from the same sample in a study of cytomegalovirus exposure and HLA in healthy donors. Both 60 Vbeta primers and 13 Jbeta primers went into the PCR. Clones were read by immunoSEQ multiplex PCR, and TCRdb kept only the in-frame ones, dropping some. The repertoire consists of approximately 150,000 clones, with around 80% occurring once and the leading ten covering around 5%. Sequencing was performed on PBMCs. The receptors come from a man aged 18 to 35 in good health and CMV-seronegative.

This chain uses TRBV5-5 with TRBJ2-1; 9 bases fit TRBD1. Germline values: CDR1 SGHKS, CDR2 YYEKEE (reference sequence). Trimming at V came to 3 bases and at J to 8 bases, leaving 6 bases not matched to a gene. The CDR3 is made up of 14 amino acids. This CDR3 is CASSYGTGLDEQFF. Here the CDR3 DNA reads TGTGCCAGCAGCTACGGGACAGGGTTGGATGAGCAGTTCTTC. The complete variable domain, with remaining parts taken from reference TRBV5-5 and TRBJ2-1, reads DAGVTQSPTHLIKTRGQQVTLRCSPISGHKSVSWYQQVLGQGPQFIFQYYEKEERGRGNFPDRFSARQFPNYSSELNVNALLLGDSALYLCASSYGTGLDEQFFGPGTRLTVL.

CDR3 sequence reads: CSVSRQGGGELFF. The CDR3 DNA reads TGCAGCGTTTCCCGACAGGGAGGCGGGGAGCTGTTTTTT. The chain joins TRBV29-1 to TRBJ2-2, with D tentatively TRBD1 (7 bases). Trimming removed 5 bases from V and 7 bases from J, with 14 bases in between. This CDR3 region has 13 residues. Germline V gene lookup returns CDR1 SQVTM and CDR2 ANQGSEA.

V is TRBV28 and J is TRBJ2-3, with 10 positions matching TRBD2. The CDR3 spans 14 residues. Germline V CDR1 and CDR2: MDHEN, SYDVKM. The V and J ends lost 5 bases and 5 bases, in that order; junction bases with no gene match: 4. The CDR3 DNA follows: TGTGCCAGCAGTGGACTAGCGGAAGTAGATACGCAGTATTTT. Amino acids: CASSGLAEVDTQYF.

This clone was detected only once. This chain connects TRBV7-6 to TRBJ2-3; D is uncertain. Trimming left V 8 bases short and J 1 base short, with 7 bases between. CDR3 length: 12 residues. Germline CDR1 reads SGHVS; CDR2 reads FNYEAQ. CDR3 nucleotide sequence: TGTGCCAGCTTATCCCGCACAGATACGCAGTATTTT. As protein: CASLSRTDTQYF. The full variable domain, its missing parts supplied by reference TRBV7-6 and TRBJ2-3, is GAGVSQSPRYKVTKRGQDVALRCDPISGHVSLYWYRQALGQGPEFLTYFNYEAQQDKSGLPNDRFSAERPEGSISTLTIQRTEQRDSAMYRCASLSRTDTQYFGPGTRLTVL.

Worth noting for this clone: In the same sample, other DNA sequences code for this CDR3. The J gene is TRBJ2-5, the V gene TRBV30; D possibly corresponds to TRBD2 (5 bases). The germline V gene encodes CDR1 GTSNPN and CDR2 SVGIG (reference sequence). CDR3 length equals 13 residues. The ends were cut back, 0 bases at V and 5 bases at J, with 10 bases in the middle. In DNA form, the CDR3 reads TGTGCCTGGAGTGTAAAGGGAGCGGAGACCCAGTACTTC. Translated, it gives CAWSVKGAETQYF.

In its sample, this clone was seen many times. The chain uses TRBV6-5 and TRBJ1-2, with 9 bases lining up with TRBD1. Germline assignment: CDR1 MNHEY and CDR2 SVGAGI. CDR3 size: 14 residues. Trimming cost V 4 bases and J 3 bases; bases outside gene matches: 3. CDR3 sequence (DNA): TGTGCCAGCAGTTCGCGACAGGGGGACTATGGCTACACCTTC. Translated, it gives CASSSRQGDYGYTF.

The genes are TRBV7-9 and TRBJ1-1, with TRBD1 identical over 9 bases. CDR3 length: 14 residues. The germline gives CDR1 SEHNR, CDR2 FQNEAQ (reference sequence). The J segment lost 2 bases and the V segment lost 5 bases, leaving 3 bases of the junction unmatched. DNA for the CDR3: TGTGCCAGCAGCAAACAGGGGGCTAACACTGAAGCTTTCTTT. Its protein is CASSKQGANTEAFF.

This chain joins TRBV10-3 and TRBJ2-3, with 8 bases that match TRBD2. From germline, CDR1 is ENHRY and CDR2 SYGVKD. J gave up 3 bases and V 7 bases, and 6 bases lay outside the gene matches. This CDR3 has 14 residues. This chain's CDR3 is CAIKAGGATDTQYF. The CDR3 DNA is TGTGCCATCAAGGCCGGGGGGGCAACAGATACGCAGTATTTT.

The V call is TRBV7-9, the J call TRBJ1-2; 9 nucleotides match TRBD1. Germline-derived CDR1 and CDR2 are SEHNR and FQNEAQ (reference sequence). Trimming cost V 5 bases and J 2 bases; bases outside gene matches: 6. This CDR3 has 15 amino acids. The CDR3 reads CASSGQGKENYGYTF. CDR3 in DNA: TGTGCCAGCAGCGGACAGGGGAAGGAAAACTATGGCTACACCTTC.

A few counts support this clone. The chain couples TRBV6-6 to TRBJ1-6; TRBD1 matches at 8 bases. This CDR3 is 15 amino acids long. Trimming cost V 7 bases and J 6 bases; bases outside gene matches: 8. CDR1 is MNHNY and CDR2 is SVGAGI in the germline V gene (reference sequence). The DNA for the CDR3 is TGTGCCAGCACTATAATACAGGGGGGTAATTCACCCCTCCACTTT. Its protein is CASTIIQGGNSPLHF.

This clone has a single count. V gene TRBV7-9 combines with J gene TRBJ2-5, with TRBD1 matching over 7 bases. The CDR3 spans 15 residues. With 5 bases clipped from V and 7 bases from J, the junction kept 13 bases outside the gene matches. Germline V gives CDR1 SEHNR, CDR2 FQNEAQ (reference sequence). The CDR3 loop reads CASSPTDRSRGTQYF. DNA for the CDR3: TGTGCCAGCAGCCCTACGGACAGGTCCCGGGGGACCCAGTACTTC.

This clone was seen just once. The CDR3 sequence is CASSQGSGGSYEQYF. CDR3 sequence (DNA): TGCGCCAGCAGCCAAGGGTCGGGGGGCTCCTACGAGCAGTACTTC. The chain uses TRBV4-3 and TRBJ2-7, with 7 bases fitting TRBD2. V lost 1 base, J lost 0 bases, and 3 bases stayed unmatched. Germline V gene data show CDR1 as LGHNA and CDR2 as YSLEER. This CDR3 region has 15 residues.

The chain carries TRBV7-3 and TRBJ2-1, with TRBD2 matching 8 bases. The germline V gene encodes CDR1 SGHTA and CDR2 FQGTGA. The J segment lost 4 bases and the V segment lost 0 bases, leaving 2 bases of the junction unmatched. CDR3 length equals 15 residues. The DNA of the CDR3 is TGTGCCAGCAGCTTAACTAGCGGGACGTACAATGAGCAGTTCTTC. Protein: CASSLTSGTYNEQFF.

CDR3 amino acids: CASTERGGYYEQYF. Here the CDR3 DNA reads TGTGCCAGCACCGAACGCGGCGGCTACTACGAGCAGTACTTC. The chain is built from TRBV6-1 and TRBJ2-7; no reliable D call. In germline, CDR1 is MNHNS, CDR2 SASEGT. V was trimmed by 7 bases and J by 3 bases, leaving 16 bases between them. The length of the CDR3 is 14 residues.

V gene TRBV6-6 combines with J gene TRBJ1-1; tentatively, D is TRBD1 (6 bases). V was clipped by 6 bases and J by 8 bases, with 25 bases between them. Germline lookup yields CDR1 MNHNY and CDR2 SVGAGI (reference sequence). The CDR3 runs to 16 residues. The CDR3 DNA reads TGTGCCAGCAGCTCCGGGGGGGCCTTGATGAGGGTAGAAGCTTTCTTT. This encodes CASSSGGALMRVEAFF.

The rearrangement links TRBV7-9 to TRBJ2-1; 9 bases are a match to TRBD1. Germline V gives CDR1 SEHNR, CDR2 FQNEAQ (reference sequence). The J segment lost 1 base and the V segment lost 5 bases, leaving 3 bases of the junction unmatched. This CDR3 region has 15 residues. DNA of the CDR3: TGTGCCAGCAGCACCGGGACAGGGTCCTACAATGAGCAGTTCTTC. Translated: CASSTGTGSYNEQFF.

This clone came up a few times. V gene TRBV5-6 combines with J gene TRBJ2-5, with a possible D match to TRBD1 (5 bases). The CDR3 covers 16 residues. V gave up 0 bases and J gave up 2 bases, with 14 bases separating them. In germline, CDR1 is SGHDT, CDR2 YYEEEE. CDR3 sequence (DNA): TGTGCCAGCAGCTTGGCCTTTACAGGTAGACAAGAGACCCAGTACTTC. It specifies CASSLAFTGRQETQYF.